The next 3 T cell receptor beta chains were all read from a single sample in a study of blood T cells in healthy people across ages. Using a J-beta primer mix together with a sample-barcoded 5' primer, a second PCR was run for roughly 6 to 12 cycles. TCRdb called the 5' RACE reads again in MiXCR, with one record for every CDR3 protein. The sample lists 1.5 million to 2 million distinct CDR3 sequences, roughly 43% occurring once. Sequenced input: blood. The receptors shown here come from a human donor in good health.

This clonotype was counted a few times. CDR3 nucleotides: TGTGCCAGCAGCAGCGACCAACTTCAAAAACTGTTTTTT. Translating it yields CASSSDQLQKLFF. This rearrangement joins TRBV2 to TRBJ1-4; D gene ambiguous. Deletions cut 6 bases from V and 9 bases from J, with 14 bases between. The germline V gene encodes CDR1 SNHLY and CDR2 FYNNEI. This CDR3 spans 13 amino acids.

This clonotype has just a few counts. The chain recombines TRBV28 with TRBJ1-2, with a tentative D call TRBD1 (6 bases). In germline, CDR1 is MDHEN, CDR2 SYDVKM. V gave up 1 base and J gave up 2 bases, with 20 bases separating them. This CDR3 spans 18 amino acids. The CDR3 DNA reads TGTGCCAGCAGTTTATTTCGGGTAAAGGGCAGGGGAAACTATGGCTACACCTTC. This encodes CASSLFRVKGRGNYGYTF.

The gene calls are TRBV2 and TRBJ2-1; D not resolved. The CDR3 sequence is 17 residues long. Germline assignment: CDR1 SNHLY and CDR2 FYNNEI. V shed 6 bases and J shed 6 bases, with 24 bases lying between them. CDR3 DNA sequence: TGTGCCAGCAGATCCACCTTGGCCGCACCCAGGATCAATGAGCAGTTCTTC. Translation: CASRSTLAAPRINEQFF.